These T cell receptor beta chains were read from a single sample in a study of shared clonotypes between healthy human individuals. TCRdb's table, derived via immunoSEQ multiplex PCR, lists solely in-frame clones and lacks some. This sample carries some 2,500,000 clones, 80% to 95% of them seen once, and the ten largest clones take 0.37%. Sequencing used naive CD4+ T cells from PBMCs. The source of these receptors is a man between 18 and 35 years old in good health. Some clones in this sample may be carry-over from other donors' samples. Each CDR3 is given with its conserved first and last residue. D genes are given only for firm matches. Where a row states a size, it is once, few, many or the class of an expanded clone; other rows omit it.

V gene: TRBV19; D gene: -; J gene: TRBJ2-2; clone size: once; CDR3 DNA: TGTGCCAGTAGTATAGGGCCCACCGGGGAGCTGTTTTTT; CDR3 protein: CASSIGPTGELFF
V gene: TRBV5-1; D gene: -; J gene: TRBJ1-5; clone size: few; CDR3 DNA: TGCGCCAGCAGCTTAATCCCAGGATGGCAGCCCCAGCATTTT; CDR3 protein: CASSLIPGWQPQHF
V gene: TRBV7-9; D gene: -; J gene: TRBJ1-1; clone size: few; CDR3 DNA: TGTGCCAGCAGCTTAGCATTTATGGGATGGACTGAAGCTTTCTTT; CDR3 protein: CASSLAFMGWTEAFF
V gene: TRBV12-5; D gene: -; J gene: TRBJ2-3; clone size: -; CDR3 DNA: TGTGCTAGTGGTGGCACAGATACGCAGTATTTT; CDR3 protein: CASGGTDTQYF
V gene: TRBV2; D gene: -; J gene: TRBJ1-2; clone size: -; CDR3 DNA: TGTGCCAGCAGCACAGGGAGAGGCTACACCTTC; CDR3 protein: CASSTGRGYTF
V gene: TRBV15; D gene: -; J gene: TRBJ2-5; clone size: -; CDR3 DNA: TGTGCCAGGGGAGGTTTGATGAAGCGGCAGTTTTCCCAGGGAGAGACCCAGTACTTC; CDR3 protein: CARGGLMKRQFSQGETQYF
V gene: TRBV6-5; D gene: -; J gene: TRBJ1-5; clone size: -; CDR3 DNA: TGTGCCAGCAGTTACTCGGGGCAGTTCAATCAGCCCCAGCATTTT; CDR3 protein: CASSYSGQFNQPQHF
V gene: TRBV28; D gene: -; J gene: TRBJ2-5; clone size: once; CDR3 DNA: TGTGCCAGCCGAGGCGGGGCGGGGGCACTGTGGGGGACCCAGTACTTC; CDR3 protein: CASRGGAGALWGTQYF
V gene: TRBV7-3; D gene: TRBD1; J gene: TRBJ1-1; clone size: -; CDR3 DNA: TGTGCCAGCAGCTTTACAGGGGAGACTGAAGCTTTCTTT; CDR3 protein: CASSFTGETEAFF
V gene: TRBV2; D gene: -; J gene: TRBJ1-5; clone size: few; CDR3 DNA: TGTGCCAGCACCAGGACAGCGAATCAGCCCCAGCATTTT; CDR3 protein: CASTRTANQPQHF
V gene: TRBV19; D gene: TRBD2; J gene: TRBJ2-3; clone size: -; CDR3 DNA: TGTGCCAGTAGAAGCGGGAGGGCCGGTTGGGCAGATACGCAGTATTTT; CDR3 protein: CASRSGRAGWADTQYF
V gene: TRBV6-5; D gene: TRBD2; J gene: TRBJ2-7; clone size: -; CDR3 DNA: TGTGCCAGCGGGCGACTAGCGGGAGGGCCCAACGAGCAGTACTTC; CDR3 protein: CASGRLAGGPNEQYF
V gene: TRBV5-1; D gene: -; J gene: TRBJ1-5; clone size: -; CDR3 DNA: TGCGCCAGCAGCTTGAATGGCCTCGATCAGCCCCAGCATTTT; CDR3 protein: CASSLNGLDQPQHF
V gene: TRBV9; D gene: -; J gene: TRBJ2-6; clone size: -; CDR3 DNA: TGTGCCAGCAGCGCCCAAAGCTCTGGGGCCAACGTCCTGACTTTC; CDR3 protein: CASSAQSSGANVLTF
V gene: TRBV28; D gene: TRBD1; J gene: TRBJ1-6; clone size: -; CDR3 DNA: TGTGCCAGCAGTTCCCGGGACAGGGAAATTTCACCCCTCCACTTT; CDR3 protein: CASSSRDREISPLHF
V gene: TRBV4-1; D gene: -; J gene: TRBJ1-5; clone size: -; CDR3 DNA: TGCGCCAGCAGCCATGGGCTGGGGGGACTGCTCAATCAGCCCCAGCATTTT; CDR3 protein: CASSHGLGGLLNQPQHF
V gene: TRBV30; D gene: TRBD1; J gene: TRBJ2-5; clone size: -; CDR3 DNA: TGTGCCTGGAACCCTGGGACAGGCCAAGAGACCCAGTACTTC; CDR3 protein: CAWNPGTGQETQYF
V gene: TRBV7-8; D gene: TRBD2; J gene: TRBJ2-1; clone size: -; CDR3 DNA: TGTGCCAGCAGCCCCCGACTAGCGCAGAACAATGAGCAGTTCTTC; CDR3 protein: CASSPRLAQNNEQFF
V gene: TRBV9; D gene: TRBD2; J gene: TRBJ2-7; clone size: -; CDR3 DNA: TGTGCCAGCAGCTCCCCGGGAGGAGGCCTTGGCGAGCAGTACTTC; CDR3 protein: CASSSPGGGLGEQYF
V gene: TRBV5-1; D gene: -; J gene: TRBJ1-2; clone size: -; CDR3 DNA: TGCGCCAGCAGCTTATCGACAGCAGCTAACTATGGCTACACCTTC; CDR3 protein: CASSLSTAANYGYTF
V gene: TRBV5-6; D gene: TRBD1; J gene: TRBJ1-2; clone size: -; CDR3 DNA: TGTGCCAGCAGCCCGCGGCCCTCGGGACAGCGAATCTATGGCTACACCTTC; CDR3 protein: CASSPRPSGQRIYGYTF
V gene: TRBV11-2; D gene: TRBD2; J gene: TRBJ2-3; clone size: -; CDR3 DNA: TGTGCCAGCAACCAACCACTAGCGGGGGCTGGCACAGATACGCAGTATTTT; CDR3 protein: CASNQPLAGAGTDTQYF
V gene: TRBV6-1; D gene: TRBD2; J gene: TRBJ2-1; clone size: -; CDR3 DNA: TGTGCCAGCAGTGAAGGGCTAGCGGACTACAATGAGCAGTTCTTC; CDR3 protein: CASSEGLADYNEQFF
V gene: TRBV11-2; D gene: TRBD1; J gene: TRBJ2-5; clone size: -; CDR3 DNA: TGTGCCAGCAGCTTAAACTCAGGGGGCGCGTGGGAGACCCAGTACTTC; CDR3 protein: CASSLNSGGAWETQYF
V gene: TRBV28; D gene: -; J gene: TRBJ2-7; clone size: -; CDR3 DNA: TGTGCCAGCAGCCCCGCCAGGGGAGCGGGCGAGCAGTACTTC; CDR3 protein: CASSPARGAGEQYF
V gene: TRBV12-5; D gene: -; J gene: TRBJ2-5; clone size: -; CDR3 DNA: TGTGCTAGTGCTCTACTCCCGAGCGAGACCCAGTACTTC; CDR3 protein: CASALLPSETQYF
V gene: TRBV29-1; D gene: -; J gene: TRBJ1-1; clone size: -; CDR3 DNA: TGCAGCGGGGGTGGGGTGTTGAACACTGAAGCTTTCTTT; CDR3 protein: CSGGGVLNTEAFF
V gene: TRBV29-1; D gene: -; J gene: TRBJ1-5; clone size: few; CDR3 DNA: TGCAGCGTGGGGGAACCCTCTCAGCCCCAGCATTTT; CDR3 protein: CSVGEPSQPQHF
V gene: TRBV18; D gene: -; J gene: TRBJ2-3; clone size: -; CDR3 DNA: TGTGCCAGCTCACCACAAGGGGGCACAGATACGCAGTATTTT; CDR3 protein: CASSPQGGTDTQYF
V gene: TRBV9; D gene: TRBD2; J gene: TRBJ2-1; clone size: -; CDR3 DNA: TGTGCCAGCAGCCCCCGGGGAGGACTAGCGACAGCAAACTCCTACAATGAGCAGTTCTTC; CDR3 protein: CASSPRGGLATANSYNEQFF
V gene: TRBV7-3; D gene: TRBD2; J gene: TRBJ2-1; clone size: -; CDR3 DNA: TGTGCCAGCAGCTTAAGTAGCGGGAGAAGGGATGAGCAGTTCTTC; CDR3 protein: CASSLSSGRRDEQFF
V gene: TRBV6-1; D gene: -; J gene: TRBJ1-1; clone size: -; CDR3 DNA: TGTGCCAGCATTCGAGGGGGGAGCACTGAAGCTTTCTTT; CDR3 protein: CASIRGGSTEAFF
V gene: TRBV6-1; D gene: -; J gene: TRBJ2-7; clone size: -; CDR3 DNA: TGTGCCAGCAGTGTACAGGGTGGCTACGAGCAGTACTTC; CDR3 protein: CASSVQGGYEQYF
V gene: TRBV9; D gene: TRBD2; J gene: TRBJ2-2; clone size: -; CDR3 DNA: TGTGCCAGCAGCGTCAGGTACGGGAGGGCCGACACCGGGGAGCTGTTTTTT; CDR3 protein: CASSVRYGRADTGELFF
V gene: TRBV5-1; D gene: -; J gene: TRBJ1-1; clone size: -; CDR3 DNA: TGCGCCAGCAGCCTAACAGCAGGGGTGATAGGTGAAGCTTTCTTT; CDR3 protein: CASSLTAGVIGEAFF
V gene: TRBV5-5; D gene: -; J gene: TRBJ1-3; clone size: -; CDR3 DNA: TGTGCCAGCATGACGGGGGCATCTGGAAACACCATATATTTT; CDR3 protein: CASMTGASGNTIYF
V gene: TRBV5-1; D gene: TRBD2; J gene: TRBJ2-2; clone size: once; CDR3 DNA: TGCGCCAGCAGCCGGAGCGGGAGTGGGAACACCGGGGAGCTGTTTTTT; CDR3 protein: CASSRSGSGNTGELFF